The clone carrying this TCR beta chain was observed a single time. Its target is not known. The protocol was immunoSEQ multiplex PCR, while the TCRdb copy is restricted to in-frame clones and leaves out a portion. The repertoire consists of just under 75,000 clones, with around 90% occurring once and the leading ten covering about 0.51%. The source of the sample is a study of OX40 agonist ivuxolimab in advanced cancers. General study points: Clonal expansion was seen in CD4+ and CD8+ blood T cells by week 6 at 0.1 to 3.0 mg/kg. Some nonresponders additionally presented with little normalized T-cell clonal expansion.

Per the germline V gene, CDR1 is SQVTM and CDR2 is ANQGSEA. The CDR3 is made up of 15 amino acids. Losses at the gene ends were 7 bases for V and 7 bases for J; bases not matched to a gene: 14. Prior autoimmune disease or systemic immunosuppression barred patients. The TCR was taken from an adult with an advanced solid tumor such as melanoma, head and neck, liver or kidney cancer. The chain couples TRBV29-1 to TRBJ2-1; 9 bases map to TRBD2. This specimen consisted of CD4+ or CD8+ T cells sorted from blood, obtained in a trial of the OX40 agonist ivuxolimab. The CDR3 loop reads CSGASRSGRRNEQFF. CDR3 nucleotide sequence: TGCAGCGGAGCCTCACGGAGCGGGAGGAGGAATGAGCAGTTCTTC.